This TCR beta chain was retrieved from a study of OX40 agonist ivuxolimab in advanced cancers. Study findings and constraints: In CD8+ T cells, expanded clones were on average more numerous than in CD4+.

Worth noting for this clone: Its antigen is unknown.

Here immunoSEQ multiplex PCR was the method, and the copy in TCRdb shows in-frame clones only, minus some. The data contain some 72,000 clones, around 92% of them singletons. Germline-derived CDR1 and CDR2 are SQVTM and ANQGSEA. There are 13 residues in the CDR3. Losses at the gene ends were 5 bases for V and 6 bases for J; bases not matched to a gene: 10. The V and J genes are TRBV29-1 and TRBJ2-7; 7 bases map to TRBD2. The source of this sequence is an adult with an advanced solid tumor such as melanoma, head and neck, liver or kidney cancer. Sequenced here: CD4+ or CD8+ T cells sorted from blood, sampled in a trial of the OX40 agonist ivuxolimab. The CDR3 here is CSVHGLVSGEQYF. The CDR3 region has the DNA TGCAGCGTTCACGGACTAGTAAGCGGCGAGCAGTACTTC.